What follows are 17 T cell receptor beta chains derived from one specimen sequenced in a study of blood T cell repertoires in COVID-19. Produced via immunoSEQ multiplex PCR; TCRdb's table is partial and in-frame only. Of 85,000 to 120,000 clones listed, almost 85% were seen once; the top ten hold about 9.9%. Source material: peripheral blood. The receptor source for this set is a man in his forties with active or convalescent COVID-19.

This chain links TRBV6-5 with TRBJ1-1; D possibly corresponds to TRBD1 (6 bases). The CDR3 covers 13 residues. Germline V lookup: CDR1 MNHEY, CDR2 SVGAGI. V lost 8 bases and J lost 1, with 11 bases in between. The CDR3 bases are TGTGCCAGCGGGGGGGGCGAGAACACTGAAGCTTTCTTT. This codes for CASGGGENTEAFF.

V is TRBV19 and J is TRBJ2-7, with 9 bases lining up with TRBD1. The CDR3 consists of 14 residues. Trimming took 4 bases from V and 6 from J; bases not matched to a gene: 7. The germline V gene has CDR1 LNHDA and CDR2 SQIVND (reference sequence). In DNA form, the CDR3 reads TGTGCCAGTAGTACCTGGGACAGGGTTTCCGAGCAGTACTTC. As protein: CASSTWDRVSEQYF.

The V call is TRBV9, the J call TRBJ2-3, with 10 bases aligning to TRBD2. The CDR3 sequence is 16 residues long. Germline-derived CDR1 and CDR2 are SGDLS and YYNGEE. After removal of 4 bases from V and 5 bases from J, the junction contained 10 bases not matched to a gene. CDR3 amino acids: CASSPLIAGGLDTQYF. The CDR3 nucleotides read TGTGCCAGCAGCCCGCTCATAGCGGGGGGCCTAGATACGCAGTATTTT.

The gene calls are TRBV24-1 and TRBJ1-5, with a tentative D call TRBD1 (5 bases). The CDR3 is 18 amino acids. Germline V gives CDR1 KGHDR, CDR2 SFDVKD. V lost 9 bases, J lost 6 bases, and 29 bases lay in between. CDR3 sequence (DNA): TGTGCCACCTATCCTGAGTGGAGTGTTAGGGAGGGGACTCAGCCCCAGCATTTT. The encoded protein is CATYPEWSVREGTQPQHF.

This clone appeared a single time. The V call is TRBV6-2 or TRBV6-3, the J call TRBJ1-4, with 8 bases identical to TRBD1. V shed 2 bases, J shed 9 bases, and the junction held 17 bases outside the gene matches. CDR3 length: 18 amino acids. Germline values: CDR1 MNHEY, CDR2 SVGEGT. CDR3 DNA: TGTGCCAGCAGTTACGTTGGGCAGGGGGCTGGGATGGAAAAAAAACTGTTTTTT. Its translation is CASSYVGQGAGMEKKLFF.

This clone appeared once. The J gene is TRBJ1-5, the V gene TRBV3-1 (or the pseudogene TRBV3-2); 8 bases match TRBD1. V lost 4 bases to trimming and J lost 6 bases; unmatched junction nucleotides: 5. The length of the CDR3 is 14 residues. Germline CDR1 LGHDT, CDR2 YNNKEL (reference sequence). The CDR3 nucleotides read TGTGCCAGCAGCCTCGGGACAGGTGTTCAGCCCCAGCATTTT. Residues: CASSLGTGVQPQHF.

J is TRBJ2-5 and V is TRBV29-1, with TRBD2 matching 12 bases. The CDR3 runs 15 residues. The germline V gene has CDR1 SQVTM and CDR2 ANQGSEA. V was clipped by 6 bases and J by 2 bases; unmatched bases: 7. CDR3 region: CSVARTSGAQETQYF. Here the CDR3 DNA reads TGCAGCGTAGCAAGGACTAGCGGGGCGCAAGAGACCCAGTACTTC.

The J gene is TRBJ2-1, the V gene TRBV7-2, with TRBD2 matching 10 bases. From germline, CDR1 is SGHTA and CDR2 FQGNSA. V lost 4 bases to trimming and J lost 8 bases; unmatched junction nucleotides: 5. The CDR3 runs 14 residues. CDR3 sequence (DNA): TGTGCCAGCAGCTCCGGACTAGCGGTGGATGAGCAGTTCTTC. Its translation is CASSSGLAVDEQFF.

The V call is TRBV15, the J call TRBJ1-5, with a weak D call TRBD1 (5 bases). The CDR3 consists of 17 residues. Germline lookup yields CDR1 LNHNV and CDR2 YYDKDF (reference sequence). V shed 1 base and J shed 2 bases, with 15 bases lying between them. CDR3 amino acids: CATSRGARRGGNQPQHF. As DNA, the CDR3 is TGTGCCACCAGCAGAGGTGCAAGGCGGGGGGGCAATCAGCCCCAGCATTTT.

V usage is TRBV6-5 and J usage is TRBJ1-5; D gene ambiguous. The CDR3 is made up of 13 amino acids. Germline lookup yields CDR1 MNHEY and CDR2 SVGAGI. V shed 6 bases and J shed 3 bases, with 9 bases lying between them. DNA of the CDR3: TGTGCCAGCAGCCATAAAGCCAATCAGCCCCAGCATTTT. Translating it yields CASSHKANQPQHF.

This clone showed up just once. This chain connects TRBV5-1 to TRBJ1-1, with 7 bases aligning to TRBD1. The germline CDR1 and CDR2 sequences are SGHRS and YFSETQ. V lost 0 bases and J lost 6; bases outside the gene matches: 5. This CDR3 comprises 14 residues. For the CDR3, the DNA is TGCGCCAGCAGCTTGGAGGGGGCGAAATCTGAAGCTTTCTTT. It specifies CASSLEGAKSEAFF.

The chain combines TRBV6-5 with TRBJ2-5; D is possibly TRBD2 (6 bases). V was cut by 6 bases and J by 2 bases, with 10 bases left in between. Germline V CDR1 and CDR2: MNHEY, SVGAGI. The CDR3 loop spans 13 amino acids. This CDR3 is CASRLGLQETQYF. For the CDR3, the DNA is TGTGCCAGCAGGTTGGGACTTCAAGAGACCCAGTACTTC.

The CDR3 sequence: CASSYGGTGNTGELFF. The CDR3 region has the DNA TGTGCCAGCAGCTATGGAGGGACAGGGAACACCGGGGAGCTGTTTTTT. The chain employs TRBV7-3 and TRBJ2-2, with 8 bases matching TRBD1. CDR3 length: 16 amino acids. Germline CDR1 SGHTA, CDR2 FQGTGA. Trimming removed 4 bases from V and 1 base from J; junction bases left unmatched: 5.

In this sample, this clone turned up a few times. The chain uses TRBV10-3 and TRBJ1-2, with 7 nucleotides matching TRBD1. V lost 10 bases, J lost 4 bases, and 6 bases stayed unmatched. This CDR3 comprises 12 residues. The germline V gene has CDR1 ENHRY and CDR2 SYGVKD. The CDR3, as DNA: TGTGCCAGCGCGACAGGGACCTATGGCTACACCTTC. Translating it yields CASATGTYGYTF.

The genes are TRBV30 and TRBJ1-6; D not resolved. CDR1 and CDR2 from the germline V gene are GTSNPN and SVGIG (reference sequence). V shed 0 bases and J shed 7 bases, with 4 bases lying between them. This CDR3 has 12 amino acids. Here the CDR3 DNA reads TGTGCCTGGAGTGTACAGAATTCACCCCTCCACTTT. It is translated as CAWSVQNSPLHF.

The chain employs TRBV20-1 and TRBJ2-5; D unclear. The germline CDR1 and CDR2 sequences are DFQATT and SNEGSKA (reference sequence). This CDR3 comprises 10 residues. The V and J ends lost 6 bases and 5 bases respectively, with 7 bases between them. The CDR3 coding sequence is TGCAGTGCCTTCCGGGAGACCCAGTACTTC. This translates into CSAFRETQYF.

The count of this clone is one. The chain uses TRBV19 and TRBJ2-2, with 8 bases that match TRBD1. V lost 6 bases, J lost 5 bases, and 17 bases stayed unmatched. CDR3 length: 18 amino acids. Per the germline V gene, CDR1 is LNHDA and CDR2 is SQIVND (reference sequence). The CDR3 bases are TGTGCCAGTAGACCTCCCCCCGGGGCAGGGGGCCCAACCGGGGAGCTGTTTTTT. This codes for CASRPPPGAGGPTGELFF.